Below, 14 T cell receptor beta chains from the same sample are listed, as sequenced in a study of high-grade serous ovarian cancer treatment subgroups. Produced via immunoSEQ multiplex PCR; TCRdb's table is partial and in-frame only. Of approximately 8,900 clones listed, roughly nine tenths are singletons. Tumor samples were obtained before definitive surgery or chemotherapy. What was sequenced was tumor tissue. Source of these receptors: a human donor with high-grade serous ovarian cancer.

The chain recombines TRBV6-5 with TRBJ2-3; a possible D gene is TRBD2 (6 bases). This CDR3 comprises 13 residues. Germline CDR1 reads MNHEY; CDR2 reads SVGAGI. Trimming stripped 5 bases from V and 5 bases from J, with 11 bases between. The CDR3 sequence: CASSQTGGDTQYF. The DNA for the CDR3 is TGTGCCAGCAGTCAGACCGGGGGAGATACGCAGTATTTT.

The V gene is TRBV19, the J gene TRBJ2-1; 8 bases align to TRBD1. The germline CDR1 and CDR2 sequences are LNHDA and SQIVND (reference sequence). Losses at the gene ends were 5 bases for V and 3 bases for J; bases not matched to a gene: 6. The CDR3 is made up of 15 amino acids. In DNA, the CDR3 is TGTGCCAGTAGTGAACAGGGGGTACTCTACAATGAGCAGTTCTTC. Its protein product is CASSEQGVLYNEQFF.

The V and J genes are TRBV4-3 and TRBJ2-1, with TRBD1 matching over 7 bases. V dropped 4 bases and J dropped 0; count of bases not matched to a gene: 6. Germline V gene sequence: CDR1 LGHNA, CDR2 YSLEER. The CDR3 spans 16 residues. The CDR3 is CASSRFRDSSYNEQFF. CDR3 nucleotide sequence: TGCGCCAGCAGCCGCTTCCGGGACAGCTCCTACAATGAGCAGTTCTTC.

The chain couples TRBV11-2 to TRBJ2-7, with 8 bases that match TRBD1. Germline trimming cut 5 bases from V and 0 bases from J; bases unmatched to any gene: 6. Germline CDR1 is SGHAT and CDR2 is FQNNGV. The CDR3 loop spans 15 amino acids. CDR3 region: CASSKGQATSYEQYF. The CDR3 DNA is TGTGCCAGCAGCAAGGGACAGGCCACCTCCTACGAGCAGTACTTC.

On this clone itself: No conserved phenylalanine or tryptophan ends this CDR3, so it is likely a read error. The DNA is left out, because the CDR3 cannot be placed on it with certainty; the CDR3 is given as TCRdb lists it. The V call is TRBV6-5, the J call TRBJ2-7; TRBD2 is the table's D call, not checked against the DNA. Germline V lookup: CDR1 MNHEY, CDR2 SVGAGI. Both ends counted, the CDR3 spans 12 residues. CDR3 amino acids: CASSYLCGTRRG.

J is TRBJ2-5 and V is TRBV4-1, with D hard to call. The V gene's germline CDR1 is MGHRA and CDR2 YSYEKL. Trimming shortened V by 1 base and J by 1 base, and 7 bases separated the two germline ends. This CDR3 region has 14 residues. CDR3 DNA: TGCGCCAGCAGCCAAGTGCAGACCCAAGAGACCCAGTACTTC. This translates into CASSQVQTQETQYF.

The chain links TRBV5-6 to TRBJ2-1; 7 bases map to TRBD2. This CDR3 contains 16 residues. The V gene end was trimmed by 0 bases and the J gene end by 5 bases; junction bases not matched to a gene: 8. Germline V CDR1 and CDR2: SGHDT, YYEEEE. CDR3 residues: CASSLAGGLRDNEQFF. Here the CDR3 DNA reads TGTGCCAGCAGCTTGGCGGGAGGACTCAGGGACAATGAGCAGTTCTTC.

This clone was seen once. This chain connects TRBV7-2 to TRBJ2-1; 7 bases match TRBD2. CDR1 and CDR2 from the germline V gene are SGHTA and FQGNSA. V lost 5 bases to trimming and J lost 4 bases; unmatched junction nucleotides: 11. This CDR3 region has 16 residues. CDR3 sequence: CASSKGTNRGYNEQFF. The CDR3 DNA sequence: TGTGCCAGCAGCAAAGGGACTAATAGGGGATACAATGAGCAGTTCTTC.

V usage is TRBV14 and J usage is TRBJ2-5; TRBD1 or TRBD2 may be the D gene (5 bases each). The CDR3 totals 14 residues. Between the trimmed V and J ends, which lost 1 base and 11 bases, there was a span of 17 bases. The germline V gene encodes CDR1 SGHDN and CDR2 FVKESK. This chain's CDR3 is CASSQAGTFGEQYF. CDR3 coding DNA: TGTGCCAGCAGCCAAGCCGGGACGTTCGGGGAGCAGTACTTC.

V usage is TRBV7-2 and J usage is TRBJ2-5; the D is unclear. Germline values: CDR1 SGHTA, CDR2 FQGNSA. This CDR3 region has 11 residues. Trimming removed 5 bases from V and 3 bases from J, with 4 bases in between. DNA for the CDR3: TGTGCCAGCAGCCTAAAAGAGACCCAGTACTTC. The encoded protein is CASSLKETQYF. Variable domain in full (rest from reference TRBV7-2 and TRBJ2-5): GAGVSQSPSNKVTEKGKDVELRCDPISGHTALYWYRQSLGQGLEFLIYFQGNSAPDKSGLPSDRFSAERTGGSVSTLTIQRTQQEDSAVYLCASSLKETQYFGPGTRLLVL.

This clone was seen only once. The V gene is TRBV11-2, the J gene TRBJ2-3; tentatively, D is TRBD1 or TRBD2 (5 bases each). V was trimmed by 5 bases and J by 4 bases, leaving 13 bases between them. CDR3 length equals 14 residues. Per germline, CDR1 SGHAT and CDR2 FQNNGV. The DNA for the CDR3 is TGTGCCAGCAGCCTCGGGACCCCAGCAGATACGCAGTATTTT. Its protein is CASSLGTPADTQYF.

The table lists this clone with a count of one. The chain couples TRBV12-5 to TRBJ2-1, with 10 bases lining up with TRBD2. J gave up 9 bases and V 5 bases, and 7 bases lay outside the gene matches. The CDR3 length is 14 residues. In germline, CDR1 is LGHNT, CDR2 FRNRAP. The CDR3 DNA sequence: TGTGCTAGTGGTCCGGGACTAGCGCGCGGTGAGCAGTTCTTC. Translated, it gives CASGPGLARGEQFF.

The V call is TRBV10-3, the J call TRBJ2-5; 12 bases align to TRBD2. The CDR3 extends over 16 amino acids. After removal of 6 bases from V and 5 bases from J, the junction contained 10 bases not matched to a gene. CDR1 is ENHRY and CDR2 is SYGVKD in the germline V gene. CDR3 residues: CAISRTSGNGLETQYF. The CDR3 DNA reads TGTGCCATCAGCAGGACTAGCGGGAATGGTTTGGAGACCCAGTACTTC.

This rearrangement joins TRBV27 to TRBJ2-1; 11 bases map to TRBD2. This CDR3 spans 15 amino acids. J gave up 2 bases and V 5 bases, and 2 bases lay outside the gene matches. Germline-derived CDR1 and CDR2 are MNHEY and SMNVEV (reference sequence). CDR3 bases: TGTGCCAGCAGTCTAGCGGGGGGCACCTACAATGAGCAGTTCTTC. Translated: CASSLAGGTYNEQFF.